This T cell receptor beta chain is from a study of shared clonotypes between healthy human individuals. Sequencing used immunoSEQ multiplex PCR; TCRdb keeps in-frame clones, though not all of them. The sample shows about 2.4 million clones, approximately 92% of them seen only once. The sequenced sample consisted of naive CD4+ T cells sorted from blood. The subset here: CD45RA+ positively selected. This receptor was taken from a man aged 18 to 30 in good health.

The CDR3 DNA reads as TGCGCCAGCAGTGTGGAGGGGGTAAAACTGTTTTTT. Translation gives CASSVEGVKLFF. The genes are TRBV5-1 and TRBJ1-4; maybe TRBD1 (6 bases). The CDR3 has 12 amino acids. V lost 5 bases and J 10 bases, leaving 12 bases between the germline ends. In germline, CDR1 is SGHRS, CDR2 YFSETQ.